Presented here are 15 T cell receptor beta chains from one specimen sequenced in a study of cytomegalovirus exposure and HLA in healthy donors (dated by TCRdb to the late 2010s). Library generation was performed with the immunoSEQ multiplex PCR assay. For the multiplex PCR, a mixture combining 60 forward primers for TCR Vbeta segments and 13 reverse primers for TCR Jbeta segments was used. TCRdb's version of the immuneACCESS table is confined to in-frame rearrangements and falls short of the full clone set. An unresolved V gene accounts for under half of the shortfall where checked; the remainder is of unknown origin. Here the sample has more than 80,000 clones; around three fifths occur a single time. The top ten clones comprise around 16% of the sample. Sequencing was performed on PBMCs. The receptor source for this set is a woman between 35 and 50 years old in good health and CMV-seropositive.

The rearrangement links TRBV18 to TRBJ2-7; a possible D gene is TRBD2 (5 bases). The ends were cut back, 4 bases at V and 0 bases at J, with 7 bases in the middle. Germline V gene lookup returns CDR1 KGHSH and CDR2 LQKENI. This CDR3 contains 13 residues. The CDR3 DNA reads as TGTGCCAGCTCACGAGGGCGCTCCTACGAGCAGTACTTC. It is translated as CASSRGRSYEQYF.

V is TRBV7-2 and J is TRBJ2-1, with 8 nucleotides matching TRBD2. Per the germline V gene, CDR1 is SGHTA and CDR2 is FQGNSA. The CDR3 sequence is 16 residues long. V lost 4 bases and J lost 7; bases outside the gene matches: 12. The CDR3 region has the DNA TGTGCCAGCAGCTCTGCCGGACTAGCACGTAGTAATGAGCAGTTCTTC. Translation: CASSSAGLARSNEQFF.

The V call is TRBV7-9, the J call TRBJ1-1, with 7 bases identical to TRBD1. The CDR3 has 14 residues. In germline, CDR1 is SEHNR, CDR2 FQNEAQ (reference sequence). The J segment lost 4 bases and the V segment lost 3 bases, leaving 5 bases of the junction unmatched. Here the CDR3 reads CASSFTGDSTEAFF. The DNA of the CDR3 is TGTGCCAGCAGCTTCACAGGGGATAGCACTGAAGCTTTCTTT.

This clone was counted only a few times. The genes are TRBV4-1 and TRBJ2-3, with 9 bases fitting TRBD1. The CDR3 covers 16 residues. The J segment lost 5 bases and the V segment lost 3 bases, leaving 9 bases of the junction unmatched. CDR1 and CDR2 (germline): MGHRA, YSYEKL. CDR3 nucleotides: TGCGCCAGCAGCCACCGGGACAGGGAAGCGATAGATACGCAGTATTTT. It specifies CASSHRDREAIDTQYF.

The gene calls are TRBV18 and TRBJ2-7; TRBD1 is a possible D gene (5 bases). The V end was cut by 5 bases, the J end by 1 base, with 12 bases between. The CDR3 contains 14 residues. Germline CDR1 and CDR2: KGHSH and LQKENI. As DNA, the CDR3 is TGTGCCAGCTCAACCGACAGTAATTCCTACGAGCAGTACTTC. It specifies CASSTDSNSYEQYF.

The chain uses TRBV19 and TRBJ2-7; 11 bases match TRBD2. Losses at the gene ends were 4 bases for V and 7 bases for J; bases not matched to a gene: 12. The CDR3 has 16 amino acids. CDR1 LNHDA and CDR2 SQIVND come from the germline V gene (reference sequence). Here the CDR3 reads CASSTLLAGGIEEQYF. In nucleotides, the CDR3 is TGTGCCAGTAGTACTCTTTTAGCGGGAGGGATTGAGGAGCAGTACTTC.

The J gene is TRBJ1-1, the V gene TRBV18; 7 bases align to TRBD1. With 5 bases clipped from V and 11 bases from J, the junction kept 8 bases outside the gene matches. The CDR3 is made up of 12 amino acids. The germline gives CDR1 KGHSH, CDR2 LQKENI. The CDR3 bases are TGTGCCAGCTCATCAACTACAGGGGACGCTTTCTTT. Protein product: CASSSTTGDAFF. Variable domain in full (rest from reference TRBV18 and TRBJ1-1): NAGVMQNPRHLVRRRGQEARLRCSPMKGHSHVYWYRQLPEEGLKFMVYLQKENIIDESGMPKERFSAEFPKEGPSILRIQQVVRGDSAAYFCASSSTTGDAFFGQGTRLTVV.

CDR3 residues: CASSSAQGPGTEAFF. In nucleotides, the CDR3 is TGTGCCAGCAGCAGTGCACAGGGGCCGGGCACTGAAGCTTTCTTT. V gene TRBV7-3 combines with J gene TRBJ1-1; 7 nucleotides match TRBD1. CDR1 SGHTA and CDR2 FQGTGA come from the germline V gene. The CDR3 covers 15 residues. Losses at the gene ends were 5 bases for V and 4 bases for J; bases not matched to a gene: 10.

This clone has only a few counts. This rearrangement joins TRBV18 to TRBJ2-3; D is possibly TRBD2 (5 bases). V gave up 4 bases and J gave up 6 bases, with 26 bases separating them. Germline assignment: CDR1 KGHSH and CDR2 LQKENI. This CDR3 comprises 18 residues. The CDR3 is CASSLNVLADQSRDTQYF. The CDR3 nucleotides read TGTGCCAGCTCACTCAACGTGCTAGCAGACCAATCGCGGGATACGCAGTATTTT.

This clone appeared a single time. The chain carries TRBV6-5 and TRBJ2-1, with 7 bases fitting TRBD2. The CDR3 runs to 13 residues. V shed 7 bases, J shed 6 bases, and the junction held 6 bases outside the gene matches. Germline CDR1 reads MNHEY; CDR2 reads SVGAGI. Here the CDR3 reads CASTNGGGNEQFF. CDR3 bases: TGTGCCAGCACCAATGGGGGGGGCAATGAGCAGTTCTTC.

This clone was detected only once. The chain uses TRBV28 and TRBJ1-5; perhaps TRBD1 as D (5 bases). V was clipped by 8 bases and J by 0 bases, with 14 bases between them. The CDR3 sequence is 15 residues long. Germline assignment: CDR1 MDHEN and CDR2 SYDVKM. CDR3: CASSALTASNQPQHF. CDR3 bases: TGTGCCAGCTCCGCTCTGACAGCTAGCAATCAGCCCCAGCATTTT.

The genes are TRBV7-2 and TRBJ2-5, with 8 bases lining up with TRBD2. Germline CDR1 is SGHTA and CDR2 is FQGNSA. V trimming: 6 bases; J trimming: 1 base; junction bases outside the gene matches: 10. The CDR3 loop spans 16 amino acids. The CDR3 nucleotides are TGTGCCAGCAGATCCCTAGCGGGCTATAGCCAAGAGACCCAGTACTTC. The encoded protein is CASRSLAGYSQETQYF.

This clone was counted a few times. The rearrangement uses TRBV27 and TRBJ2-3; 9 bases are shared with TRBD2. V shed 3 bases, J shed 2 bases, and the junction held 6 bases outside the gene matches. Germline CDR1 is MNHEY and CDR2 is SMNVEV (reference sequence). This CDR3 contains 16 residues. CDR3 residues: CASSFVAGGHTDTQYF. The DNA for the CDR3 is TGTGCCAGCAGTTTCGTGGCGGGAGGGCACACAGATACGCAGTATTTT.

V and J are TRBV5-1 and TRBJ2-5; 13 bases fit TRBD2. The J segment lost 4 bases and the V segment lost 4 bases, leaving 4 bases of the junction unmatched. The length of the CDR3 is 15 residues. The germline V gene has CDR1 SGHRS and CDR2 YFSETQ. The CDR3 loop reads CASSRGTSGIETQYF. In DNA form, the CDR3 reads TGCGCCAGCAGCCGCGGGACTAGCGGGATAGAGACCCAGTACTTC.

The chain couples TRBV7-2 to TRBJ2-1; 8 positions match TRBD2. CDR1 and CDR2 from the germline V gene are SGHTA and FQGNSA. V trimming: 5 bases; J trimming: 5 bases; junction bases outside the gene matches: 5. The CDR3 contains 14 residues. CDR3: CASSPTSENNEQFF. Here the CDR3 DNA reads TGTGCCAGCAGCCCGACTAGCGAGAACAATGAGCAGTTCTTC.